This T cell receptor (beta chain) is from a study of T cells after yellow fever vaccination. After removal of 11 bases from V and 1 base from J, the junction contained 8 bases not matched to a gene. The CDR3 sequence is 15 residues long. Germline-derived CDR1 and CDR2 are ENHRY and SYGVKD. TCRdb itself ran the 5' RACE reads through MiXCR, one entry per CDR3 protein. The sample shows about 310,000 distinct CDR3 sequences, about 3.5% of them seen only once. The study's findings and limits: Few clonotypes appeared in both CD4 and CD8 compartments. Post-booster samples contained most primary-vaccination clones (more than 95% CD4, about 85% CD8).

This clonotype was found many times. Its specificity is not known. The sequence derives from a man younger than 35 who received the YFV17D yellow fever vaccine. Sequencing used PBMCs, obtained on the day of the yellow fever booster vaccination. This chain joins TRBV10-3 and TRBJ2-2; 9 bases line up with TRBD2. CDR3 residues: CASGGAGGNTGELFF. As DNA, the CDR3 is TGTGCCTCTGGAGGAGCGGGGGGGAACACCGGGGAGCTGTTTTTT.